The 2 T cell receptor beta chains reported below all come from one sample, sequenced in a study of T cell clonality in common variable immunodeficiency. Study results and limitations: Fewer deletions and N-nucleotide insertions were reportedly seen in common variable immunodeficiency TCR beta sequences.

The antigens of these receptors remain unknown. Sequencing was performed with immunoSEQ multiplex PCR; in TCRdb, only in-frame clones are kept and a portion is missing. The repertoire yields tens of thousands of clones, none seen only once; the top ten contain 6% to 8%. The specimen was peripheral blood mononuclear cells. These receptors were collected from a human donor with common variable immunodeficiency.

This clone was seen many times. The read gets to within 3 residues of the CDR3 end, and the germline J gene fills in the rest. The chain has TRBV7-6 and TRBJ2-1; a weak D match, TRBD1 (6 bases). The V end was cut by 5 bases, the J end by 5 bases, with 16 bases between. Germline values: CDR1 SGHVS, CDR2 FNYEAQ. The CDR3 is made up of 15 amino acids. The covered CDR3 bases are TGTGCCAGCAGCCTCGGGACAAGAGGGGACAATGAG. Protein sequence: CASSLGTRGDNE. The CDR3 in its entirety is CASSLGTRGDNEQFF.

This clone was detected a few times. The read ends 3 residues shy of where the CDR3 ends; the end is completed using the germline J gene. The rearrangement links TRBV7-7 to TRBJ2-1; 13 nucleotides line up with TRBD2. Per the germline V gene, CDR1 is SSHAT and CDR2 is FNYEAQ (reference sequence). Trimming at V came to 5 bases and at J to 0 bases, leaving 7 bases not matched to a gene. The CDR3 consists of 18 residues. The sequenced part of the CDR3 DNA is TGTGCCAGCAGCCTCGGGACTAGCGGGGTTAGCTCCTACAATGAG. This translates into CASSLGTSGVSSYNE. The whole CDR3 reads CASSLGTSGVSSYNEQFF.